This is a list of T cell receptor beta chains from one sample in a study of T cell responses to AZD1222 COVID-19 vaccine. TCRdb's table, derived via immunoSEQ multiplex PCR, lists solely in-frame clones and lacks some. The profile shows around 110,000 clones, less than 95% of them singletons. The sample was peripheral blood, taken 28 days after the second AZD1222 dose. The receptor set was obtained from an adult who received the AZD1222 COVID-19 vaccine. The CDR3 runs from the conserved cysteine through the conserved F or W. Each record gives: J gene, clone size, D gene, V gene, CDR3 protein, CDR3 DNA. A D gene is named only where the DNA matches it firmly. Size tells how often a clone was seen (once, few, many) or the class of an expanded clone, and some rows leave it out.

TRBJ1-1,-,-,TRBV6-5,CASSYSRGMNTEAFF,TGTGCCAGCAGTTACTCCCGGGGTATGAACACTGAAGCTTTCTTT
TRBJ1-1,-,TRBD1,TRBV29-1,CSVAQGAGMEAFF,TGCAGCGTAGCACAGGGGGCGGGTATGGAAGCTTTCTTT
TRBJ1-1,-,-,TRBV24-1,CATSEGGANTEAFF,TGTGCCACCAGTGAGGGGGGGGCTAACACTGAAGCTTTCTTT
TRBJ1-6,-,-,TRBV7-2,CASSLGIRNNSPLHF,TGTGCCAGCAGCTTAGGTATCCGGAATAATTCACCCCTCCACTTT
TRBJ2-7,once,TRBD1,TRBV27,CASSSDRVSYEQYF,TGTGCCAGCAGTTCCGACAGGGTGTCGTACGAGCAGTACTTC
TRBJ1-4,-,-,TRBV7-9,CASSPKIATNEKLFF,TGTGCCAGCAGCCCCAAAATTGCAACTAATGAAAAACTGTTTTTT
TRBJ2-1,-,-,TRBV6-6,CATEWNNEQFF,TGTGCCACCGAATGGAACAATGAGCAGTTCTTC
TRBJ2-5,-,TRBD1,TRBV19,CASSTGTGGETQYF,TGTGCCAGTAGTACAGGGACAGGGGGAGAGACCCAGTACTTC
TRBJ1-2,-,TRBD1,TRBV11-2,CASSLGDRPFYGYTF,TGTGCCAGCAGCTTAGGGGACAGGCCCTTCTATGGCTACACCTTC
TRBJ2-1,-,TRBD1,TRBV19,CASNHRGNEQFF,TGTGCCAGTAACCACAGGGGGAATGAGCAGTTCTTC
TRBJ2-1,-,-,TRBV7-6,CASSFRASASEQFF,TGTGCCAGCAGCTTTAGGGCCTCGGCTAGTGAGCAGTTCTTC
TRBJ2-1,few,-,TRBV10-3,CATALGTYPNEQFF,TGTGCCACCGCCCTAGGGACATATCCCAATGAGCAGTTCTTC
TRBJ2-1,-,-,TRBV7-9,CASSFEVEQFF,TGTGCCAGCAGCTTTGAGGTTGAGCAGTTCTTC
TRBJ1-5,-,-,TRBV24-1,CATSDLDNQPQHF,TGTGCCACCAGTGATTTGGACAATCAGCCCCAGCATTTT
TRBJ1-3,once,-,TRBV6-6,CASRARGNTIYF,TGTGCCAGCAGGGCGCGGGGGAACACCATATATTTT
TRBJ1-5,-,-,TRBV13,CASSRGGINQPQHF,TGTGCCAGCAGCCGCGGGGGAATCAATCAGCCCCAGCATTTT
TRBJ1-5,-,-,TRBV19,CASSIGLDQPQHF,TGTGCCAGTAGTATCGGGTTGGATCAGCCCCAGCATTTT
TRBJ1-4,-,-,TRBV5-4,CASSLEGTRREKLFF,TGTGCCAGCAGCTTGGAAGGGACACGGCGTGAAAAACTGTTTTTT
TRBJ1-4,once,TRBD1,TRBV5-4,CASSDGTELFF,TGTGCCAGCAGCGACGGGACAGAACTGTTTTTT
TRBJ2-5,-,-,TRBV11-2,CASSLQGTGGGSSQYF,TGTGCCAGCAGCTTACAGGGTACGGGTGGTGGATCGTCCCAGTACTTC
TRBJ2-5,-,TRBD1,TRBV11-2,CASSLTRQGETQYF,TGTGCCAGCAGCTTAACGAGACAGGGTGAGACCCAGTACTTC
TRBJ1-2,-,-,TRBV19,CASSTRLYGYTF,TGTGCCAGTAGCACAAGATTGTATGGCTACACCTTC
TRBJ2-1,-,TRBD1,TRBV18,CASSPRTGVRNEQFF,TGTGCCAGCTCACCGAGGACAGGGGTTCGCAATGAGCAGTTCTTC
TRBJ2-1,-,TRBD2,TRBV24-1,CATSGTAGAYNEQFF,TGTGCCACCAGTGGCACAGCGGGGGCCTACAATGAGCAGTTCTTC
TRBJ2-7,-,-,TRBV7-9,CASSLGSLEQYF,TGTGCCAGCAGCCTCGGATCCCTAGAGCAGTACTTC
TRBJ1-5,-,-,TRBV7-2,CASSWESNQPQHF,TGTGCCAGTTCATGGGAATCCAATCAGCCCCAGCATTTT
TRBJ1-2,-,TRBD1,TRBV14,CASSQDTGGLYGYTF,TGTGCCAGCAGCCAAGACACAGGGGGCCTCTATGGCTACACCTTC
TRBJ1-4,-,-,TRBV12-3/TRBV12-4,CASRSGEKLFF,TGTGCCAGCAGGTCCGGTGAAAAACTGTTTTTT
TRBJ1-2,few,-,TRBV12-3/TRBV12-4,CASSPGLYGYTF,TGTGCCAGCAGTCCCGGACTTTATGGCTACACCTTC
TRBJ2-7,-,-,TRBV12-3/TRBV12-4,CASGDRRDYEQYF,TGTGCCAGCGGCGACAGGCGAGACTACGAGCAGTACTTC
TRBJ2-7,-,-,TRBV25-1,CASSRRDMSYEQYF,TGTGCCAGCAGTAGAAGGGACATGTCCTACGAGCAGTACTTC
TRBJ1-2,-,-,TRBV29-1,CSVDRAPKDGYTF,TGCAGCGTCGACCGGGCCCCTAAGGATGGCTACACCTTC
TRBJ2-7,-,-,TRBV6-5,CASSPRRGREQYF,TGTGCCAGCTCGCCCCGGCGGGGGCGCGAGCAGTACTTC
TRBJ1-2,-,-,TRBV7-2,CASSTPRWGYTF,TGTGCCAGCAGCACCCCCCGTTGGGGCTACACCTTC
TRBJ1-5,once,TRBD1,TRBV18,CASSPGTGDQPQHF,TGTGCCAGCTCACCCGGGACAGGGGATCAGCCCCAGCATTTT
TRBJ2-3,-,-,TRBV4-3,CASSPGAADTQYF,TGCGCCAGCAGCCCAGGGGCGGCAGATACGCAGTATTTT
TRBJ2-3,-,-,TRBV15,CATSRDPADTQYF,TGTGCCACCAGCAGAGACCCAGCAGATACGCAGTATTTT
TRBJ1-5,-,-,TRBV4-3,CASISGALNHSNQPQHF,TGCGCCAGCATCTCCGGGGCCTTAAACCATAGCAATCAGCCCCAGCATTTT
TRBJ2-1,-,TRBD2,TRBV4-3,CASSQGWASGAYNEQFF,TGCGCCAGCAGCCAAGGCTGGGCTAGCGGGGCCTACAATGAGCAGTTCTTC
TRBJ1-2,-,-,TRBV16,CASSQLKGYTF,TGTGCCAGCAGCCAACTTAAGGGCTACACCTTC
TRBJ1-1,-,-,TRBV6-5,CASREGFSTEAFF,TGTGCCAGCAGGGAGGGGTTCAGTACTGAAGCTTTCTTT
TRBJ1-1,once,-,TRBV5-4,CASSQEGGNTEAFF,TGTGCCAGCAGCCAAGAGGGCGGAAACACTGAAGCTTTCTTT
TRBJ2-1,-,-,TRBV6-2/TRBV6-3,CASSKGSSYNEQFF,TGTGCCAGCAGCAAGGGAAGCTCCTACAATGAGCAGTTCTTC
TRBJ2-7,-,-,TRBV3-1/TRBV3-2,CASSQDVQGQYF,TGTGCCAGCAGCCAAGATGTCCAGGGGCAGTACTTC
TRBJ1-1,-,-,TRBV10-1,CASNVNSLGNTEAFF,TGCGCCAGCAATGTAAACAGCCTCGGGAACACTGAAGCTTTCTTT